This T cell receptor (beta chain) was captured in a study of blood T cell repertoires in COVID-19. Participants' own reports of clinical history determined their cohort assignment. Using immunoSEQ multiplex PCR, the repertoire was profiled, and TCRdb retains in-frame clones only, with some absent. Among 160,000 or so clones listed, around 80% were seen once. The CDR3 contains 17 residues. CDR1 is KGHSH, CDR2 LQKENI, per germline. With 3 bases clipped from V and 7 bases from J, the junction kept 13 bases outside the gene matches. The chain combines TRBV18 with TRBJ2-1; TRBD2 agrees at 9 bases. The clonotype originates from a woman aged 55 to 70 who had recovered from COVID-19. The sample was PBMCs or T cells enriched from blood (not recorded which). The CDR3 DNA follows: TGTGCCAGCTCACCGGTTGCTAGCGGGGCTATGCAGAATGAGCAGTTCTTC. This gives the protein CASSPVASGAMQNEQFF.